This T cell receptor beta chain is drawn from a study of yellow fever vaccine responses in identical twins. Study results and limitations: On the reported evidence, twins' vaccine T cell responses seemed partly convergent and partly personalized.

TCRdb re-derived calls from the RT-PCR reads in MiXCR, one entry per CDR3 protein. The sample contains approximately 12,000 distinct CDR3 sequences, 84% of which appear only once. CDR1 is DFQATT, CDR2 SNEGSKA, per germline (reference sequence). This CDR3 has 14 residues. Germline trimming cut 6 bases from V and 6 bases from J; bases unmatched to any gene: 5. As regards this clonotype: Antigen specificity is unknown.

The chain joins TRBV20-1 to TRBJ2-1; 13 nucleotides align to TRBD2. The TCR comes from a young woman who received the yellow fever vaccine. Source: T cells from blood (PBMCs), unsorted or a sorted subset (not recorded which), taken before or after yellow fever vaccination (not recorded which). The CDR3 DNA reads TGCAGTGCCACCGGGACTAGCGGGATCAATGAGCAGTTCTTC. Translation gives CSATGTSGINEQFF.